The T cell receptor beta chain described here comes from a study of T cell responses to AZD1222 COVID-19 vaccine. The CDR3 spans 14 residues. Trimming cost V 5 bases and J 4 bases; bases outside gene matches: 5. The germline CDR1 and CDR2 sequences are MDHEN and SYDVKM. The method was immunoSEQ multiplex PCR; TCRdb's version includes in-frame clones alone and lacks a portion of them. The table has more than 95,000 clones, over 80% seen once; the top ten hold approximately 1%. The sequenced sample was peripheral blood, obtained on day 0 of AZD1222 vaccination. The receptor was derived from an adult in good health. The J gene is TRBJ1-2, the V gene TRBV28; TRBD1 agrees at 9 bases. Here the CDR3 reads CASSETGGLYGYTF. As DNA, the CDR3 is TGTGCCAGCAGTGAGACAGGGGGGCTCTATGGCTACACCTTC.